This TCR beta chain was captured in a study of shared clonotypes between healthy human individuals. The CDR3 spans 15 residues. V dropped 3 bases and J dropped 2 bases, with 14 bases sitting between them. Germline CDR1 reads MDHEN; CDR2 reads SYDVKM. The method was immunoSEQ multiplex PCR; TCRdb's version includes in-frame clones alone and lacks a portion of them. This table holds under 600,000 clones, approximately 97% found once. On this clone: What it binds is not known.

Study-level findings and limits: The study found roughly 5.3% of naive CD4 clonotypes shared across a handful of donors.

V is TRBV28 and J is TRBJ2-7; possibly TRBD1 for D (5 bases). The sequencing sample was made of naive CD4+ T cells sorted from blood. Noted subset: CD45RA+ positively selected. The TCR was taken from a woman in her 30s in good health. The CDR3 region is CASSFAGKSAYEQYF. CDR3 DNA sequence: TGTGCCAGCAGTTTTGCAGGGAAATCCGCCTACGAGCAGTACTTC.